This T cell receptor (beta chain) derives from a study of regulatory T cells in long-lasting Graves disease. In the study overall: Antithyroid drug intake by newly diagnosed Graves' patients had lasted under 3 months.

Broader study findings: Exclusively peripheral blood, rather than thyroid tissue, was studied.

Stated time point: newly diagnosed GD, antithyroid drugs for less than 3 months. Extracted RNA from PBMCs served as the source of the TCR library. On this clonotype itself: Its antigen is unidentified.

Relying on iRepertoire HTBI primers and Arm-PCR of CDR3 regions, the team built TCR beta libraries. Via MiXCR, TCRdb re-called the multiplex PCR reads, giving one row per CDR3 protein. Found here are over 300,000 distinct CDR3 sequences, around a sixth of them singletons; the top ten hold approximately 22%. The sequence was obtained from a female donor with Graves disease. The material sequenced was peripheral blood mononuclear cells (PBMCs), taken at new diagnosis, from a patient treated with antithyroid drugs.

CDR3 region: CASSSRHRASYEQYF. CDR3 nucleotides: TGTGCCAGCAGTTCCCGCCACAGGGCTTCCTACGAGCAGTACTTC. V and J are TRBV28 and TRBJ2-7; perhaps TRBD1 as D (6 bases). V dropped 4 bases and J dropped 1 base, with 14 bases sitting between them. The V gene's germline CDR1 is MDHEN and CDR2 SYDVKM. The CDR3 has 15 amino acids.